The next 32 T cell receptor beta chains were all read from a single sample in a study of cytomegalovirus exposure and HLA in healthy donors. Primers: 60 Vbeta forward and 13 Jbeta reverse. This table comes from immunoSEQ multiplex PCR, and its TCRdb copy is limited to in-frame clones, with some not included. The profile shows about 200,000 clones, around 73% of them singletons. Input material: PBMCs. These receptors originate from a woman in her twenties or thirties in good health and CMV-seronegative.

V and J are TRBV27 and TRBJ2-5; D not resolved. The germline gives CDR1 MNHEY, CDR2 SMNVEV (reference sequence). Trimming pared 1 base from V and 2 bases from J, leaving 14 bases between. This CDR3 comprises 16 residues. CDR3 in amino acids: CASSLFGLVEQETQYF. In DNA form, the CDR3 reads TGTGCCAGCAGTTTATTTGGGTTGGTGGAGCAAGAGACCCAGTACTTC.

The V gene is TRBV6-5, the J gene TRBJ2-7; perhaps TRBD2 as D (7 bases). CDR3 length equals 15 residues. Germline V gives CDR1 MNHEY, CDR2 SVGAGI. The germline V and J ends were trimmed by 5 bases and 2 bases, with 16 bases remaining between them. CDR3 protein: CASSPLGGLPYEQYF. CDR3 sequence (DNA): TGTGCCAGCAGTCCGCTCGGGGGGCTTCCCTACGAGCAGTACTTC.

The chain carries TRBV7-6 and TRBJ1-1; D gene ambiguous. This CDR3 region has 13 residues. V was trimmed by 1 base and J by 5 bases, leaving 8 bases between them. Germline loops: CDR1 SGHVS, CDR2 FNYEAQ. CDR3 sequence: CASSLGLGTEAFF. As DNA, the CDR3 is TGTGCCAGCAGCTTAGGACTTGGAACTGAAGCTTTCTTT.

This chain links TRBV25-1 with TRBJ2-5; D gene uncertain. TRBJ2-7 explains the end of the DNA better; the J call may be wrong. Germline CDR1 is MGHDK and CDR2 is SYGVNS. The CDR3 is 13 residues long. The CDR3 sequence is CASSVPVTYEQYF. CDR3 bases: TGTGCCAGCAGCGTGCCGGTTACCTACGAGCAGTACTTC.

V usage is TRBV28 and J usage is TRBJ2-7; D ambiguous. Per germline, CDR1 MDHEN and CDR2 SYDVKM. This CDR3 contains 13 residues. V was trimmed by 3 bases and J by 3 bases, leaving 9 bases between them. For the CDR3, the DNA is TGTGCCAGCAGTTTTCCCCTAAACTACGAGCAGTACTTC. This gives the protein CASSFPLNYEQYF.

The chain combines TRBV5-1 with TRBJ1-2; 12 bases are shared with TRBD1. The CDR3 is made up of 17 amino acids. The J segment lost 1 base and the V segment lost 4 bases, leaving 8 bases of the junction unmatched. Germline V gene data show CDR1 as SGHRS and CDR2 as YFSETQ. The CDR3 sequence: CASSGTGTGGINYGYTF. DNA of the CDR3: TGCGCCAGCAGCGGAACCGGGACAGGGGGCATTAACTATGGCTACACCTTC.

The rearrangement joins TRBV2 to TRBJ2-5; maybe TRBD2 (5 bases). Trimming left V 4 bases short and J 3 bases short, with 12 bases between. The CDR3 runs 14 residues. CDR1 and CDR2 (germline): SNHLY, FYNNEI. The CDR3 sequence: CASSGTPWEETQYF. CDR3 in DNA: TGTGCCAGCAGTGGGACTCCGTGGGAAGAGACCCAGTACTTC.

The V gene is TRBV9, the J gene TRBJ2-1; unclear D gene. Per germline, CDR1 SGDLS and CDR2 YYNGEE. Trimming shortened V by 3 bases and J by 3 bases, and 4 bases separated the two germline ends. The CDR3 extends over 12 amino acids. The CDR3 loop is CASSASYNEQFF. The CDR3, as DNA: TGTGCCAGCAGCGCGAGCTACAATGAGCAGTTCTTC.

The CDR3 spells CASSFTGGFNYGYTF. Written as DNA, the CDR3 is TGTGCCAGCAGCTTCACAGGGGGATTTAACTATGGCTACACCTTC. The rearrangement uses TRBV11-2 and TRBJ1-2, with 8 bases aligning to TRBD1. Germline values: CDR1 SGHAT, CDR2 FQNNGV. After removal of 3 bases from V and 1 base from J, the junction contained 4 bases not matched to a gene. The CDR3 runs 15 residues.

This chain links TRBV7-2 with TRBJ2-5, with 7 bases identical to TRBD1. The CDR3 runs 15 residues. Unmatched junction bases numbered 3, after V lost 1 base and J lost 1 base. Per germline, CDR1 SGHTA and CDR2 FQGNSA. The CDR3 bases are TGTGCCAGCAGCTTAGATAGGGGGCCCCAAGAGACCCAGTACTTC. Encoded protein: CASSLDRGPQETQYF.

V and J are TRBV18 and TRBJ1-1; D remains unclear. V was shortened by 3 bases and J by 1 base, with 9 bases between the two germline ends. The CDR3 totals 14 residues. The germline V gene has CDR1 KGHSH and CDR2 LQKENI. CDR3 loop: CASSPSGQNTEAFF. The CDR3 DNA reads TGTGCCAGCTCACCCTCGGGTCAGAACACTGAAGCTTTCTTT.

The chain carries TRBV5-1 and TRBJ2-3; TRBD2 aligns across 14 bases. V lost 0 bases and J lost 2; bases outside the gene matches: 5. The CDR3 loop spans 18 amino acids. The germline gives CDR1 SGHRS, CDR2 YFSETQ. The CDR3 protein is CASSLGLAGGGPTDTQYF. The CDR3 DNA sequence: TGCGCCAGCAGCTTGGGACTAGCGGGAGGGGGACCCACAGATACGCAGTATTTT.

This clone was found once. The J gene is TRBJ1-1, the V gene TRBV14; D not certain. CDR1 and CDR2 (germline): SGHDN, FVKESK. This CDR3 is built from 16 residues. V was cut by 1 base and J by 0 bases, with 12 bases left in between. CDR3 DNA: TGTGCCAGCAGCCAAGTTTTATGGGCTGTGAACACTGAAGCTTTCTTT. This translates into CASSQVLWAVNTEAFF.

The chain is built from TRBV30 and TRBJ1-2; the D gene is possibly TRBD1 (5 bases). The CDR3 covers 15 residues. Trimming pared 2 bases from V and 7 bases from J, leaving 20 bases between. The germline V gene has CDR1 GTSNPN and CDR2 SVGIG (reference sequence). CDR3 DNA sequence: TGTGCCTGGAGTCTAGGGGTAGGGTCCGCTCTTGGCTACACCTTC. Residues: CAWSLGVGSALGYTF.

The gene calls are TRBV19 and TRBJ1-1; D might be TRBD1 (5 bases). Germline V gene sequence: CDR1 LNHDA, CDR2 SQIVND (reference sequence). This CDR3 is 14 amino acids long. V was pared by 3 bases and J by 4 bases, with 12 bases between. The CDR3 here is CASSIGRASTEAFF. CDR3 nucleotides: TGTGCCAGTAGTATCGGCAGGGCAAGCACTGAAGCTTTCTTT.

Here the CDR3 reads CASSLTRDMGYEQYF. The CDR3 nucleotides are TGCGCCAGCAGCTTAACCAGGGATATGGGCTACGAGCAGTACTTC. The V call is TRBV5-1, the J call TRBJ2-7; possibly TRBD1 for D (5 bases). Germline CDR1 reads SGHRS; CDR2 reads YFSETQ. The CDR3 sequence is 15 residues long. Trimming shortened V by 2 bases and J by 3 bases, and 15 bases separated the two germline ends.

This clone was seen only once. Other nucleotide sequences in the sample specify the same CDR3. This chain uses TRBV6-4 with TRBJ2-3; TRBD2 aligns across 9 bases. Germline values: CDR1 MRHNA, CDR2 SNTAGT. CDR3 size: 14 residues. The J segment lost 1 base and the V segment lost 9 bases, leaving 5 bases of the junction unmatched. The CDR3 spells CASSERGGTDTQYF. The CDR3 DNA sequence: TGTGCCAGTTCCGAGCGGGGGGGCACAGATACGCAGTATTTT.

J is TRBJ1-2 and V is TRBV28; maybe TRBD1 (5 bases). The ends were cut back, 7 bases at V and 5 bases at J, with 23 bases in the middle. The CDR3 is 16 amino acids. Germline CDR1 and CDR2: MDHEN and SYDVKM. The CDR3 loop is CASTLGGGARSYGYTF. DNA of the CDR3: TGTGCCAGCACCTTGGGGGGGGGAGCCCGATCTTATGGCTACACCTTC.

The V gene is TRBV9, the J gene TRBJ2-3; 9 bases match TRBD2. J gave up 7 bases and V 0 bases, and 6 bases lay outside the gene matches. Germline-derived CDR1 and CDR2 are SGDLS and YYNGEE. The CDR3 runs 15 residues. CDR3 protein: CASSVEAGGPYTQYF. For the CDR3, the DNA is TGTGCCAGCAGCGTAGAGGCGGGGGGGCCTTATACGCAGTATTTT.

This clone was seen more than once but under ten times. This sequence joins TRBV11-1 and TRBJ2-7, with a weak D call TRBD2 (5 bases). This CDR3 has 13 amino acids. Germline V gene data show CDR1 as SGHAT and CDR2 as FQDESV (reference sequence). Trimming shortened V by 4 bases and J by 7 bases, and 14 bases separated the two germline ends. CDR3 coding DNA: TGTGCCAGCAGCTACGGGGAAGTGAGTGAGCAGTACTTC. Translating gives CASSYGEVSEQYF.

The chain recombines TRBV6-1 with TRBJ2-2, with D tentatively TRBD1 (7 bases). From germline, CDR1 is MNHNS and CDR2 SASEGT. The CDR3 length is 14 residues. Deletions cut 4 bases from V and 5 bases from J, with 11 bases between. CDR3 bases: TGTGCCAGCAGTGGTCAGGGGGGAACCGGGGAGCTGTTTTTT. Amino acid sequence: CASSGQGGTGELFF.

This clone turned up a few times. The chain couples TRBV5-6 to TRBJ1-6, with 7 bases matching TRBD1. Germline loops: CDR1 SGHDT, CDR2 YYEEEE. The CDR3 is 14 residues long. The V gene end was trimmed by 6 bases and the J gene end by 4 bases; junction bases not matched to a gene: 4. The chain's CDR3 is CASTLQGYNSPLHF. The CDR3 DNA reads TGTGCCAGCACTTTACAGGGGTATAATTCACCCCTCCACTTT.

With respect to this clone: Germline is not matched at one junction end, which may reflect a read error. The rearrangement joins TRBV2 to TRBJ1-2; possibly TRBD1 for D (6 bases). Germline V CDR1 and CDR2: SNHLY, FYNNEI. This CDR3 has 10 residues. This chain's CDR3 is CASSSWEGAF. The CDR3 nucleotides are TGTGCCAGCAGTAGCTGGGAGGGGGCCTTC. Supplemented by reference TRBV2 and TRBJ1-2, the full variable domain reads EPEVTQTPSHQVTQMGQEVILRCVPISNHLYFYWYRQILGQKVEFLVSFYNNEISEKSEIFDDQFSVERPDGSNFTLKIRSTKLEDSAMYFCASSSWEGAFGSGTRLTVV.

This clone was counted only a few times. J is TRBJ2-1 and V is TRBV30; 9 positions agree with TRBD2. CDR3 length equals 17 residues. With V trimmed by 3 bases and J by 2 bases, 11 bases remained unmatched. Germline V gives CDR1 GTSNPN, CDR2 SVGIG (reference sequence). CDR3 protein: CAWRTNDLAGPYNEQFF. CDR3 in DNA: TGTGCCTGGAGAACTAACGATCTAGCGGGGCCCTACAATGAGCAGTTCTTC.

Worth noting for this clone: At one end, the junction sequence differs from germline, possibly due to a read error. This rearrangement joins TRBV7-9 to TRBJ2-7, with 14 bases lining up with TRBD2. CDR1 SEHNR and CDR2 FQNEAQ come from the germline V gene (reference sequence). The CDR3 is 16 residues long. Here the CDR3 reads CSSSLKGLAGGYEQYF. DNA of the CDR3: TGTTCCAGCAGCTTAAAAGGACTAGCGGGGGGATATGAGCAGTACTTC.

The sample holds one count of this clone. The chain is built from TRBV7-3 and TRBJ1-2; 8 bases align to TRBD1. V shed 5 bases and J 8 bases; nucleotides not matched to a gene: 7. Germline V lookup: CDR1 SGHTA, CDR2 FQGTGA. The length of the CDR3 is 13 residues. For the CDR3, the DNA is TGTGCCAGCAGCGTAGGACAGGGCAGAGGCTACACCTTC. Its translation: CASSVGQGRGYTF.

This clone has just one count. The V and J genes are TRBV2 and TRBJ2-7; TRBD1 might be the D (5 bases). The CDR3 is 14 residues long. The V gene's germline CDR1 is SNHLY and CDR2 FYNNEI. Trimming pared 2 bases from V and 5 bases from J, leaving 13 bases between. The CDR3 sequence is CASSETREWHEQYF. For the CDR3, the DNA is TGTGCCAGCAGTGAAACCAGGGAATGGCACGAGCAGTACTTC.

This chain links TRBV14 with TRBJ2-7; TRBD2 aligns across 9 bases. The CDR3 extends over 17 amino acids. In germline, CDR1 is SGHDN, CDR2 FVKESK. The V and J ends lost 0 bases and 3 bases, in that order; junction bases with no gene match: 9. The CDR3 DNA reads TGTGCCAGCAGCCAAGATCTTACTAGCGGGCTTTACTACGAGCAGTACTTC. This gives the protein CASSQDLTSGLYYEQYF.

V and J are TRBV28 and TRBJ2-7; possible D gene TRBD2, 5 bases. CDR1 is MDHEN, CDR2 SYDVKM, per germline. V was clipped by 5 bases and J by 3 bases, with 8 bases between them. The CDR3 spans 12 residues. The chain's CDR3 is CASSLAGYEQYF. CDR3 bases: TGTGCCAGCAGTCTAGCAGGCTACGAGCAGTACTTC.

The chain has TRBV13 and TRBJ2-2; 8 positions agree with TRBD2. The germline CDR1 and CDR2 sequences are PRHDT and FYEKMQ (reference sequence). V lost 1 base and J lost 3; bases outside the gene matches: 4. CDR3 length equals 16 residues. The CDR3 DNA reads as TGTGCCAGCAGCTTAGTGCCTAGCGGGTACACCGGGGAGCTGTTTTTT. The encoded protein is CASSLVPSGYTGELFF.

V gene TRBV29-1 combines with J gene TRBJ1-1; 11 nucleotides agree with TRBD1. The CDR3 runs to 14 residues. Per the germline V gene, CDR1 is SQVTM and CDR2 is ANQGSEA. V lost 7 bases and J lost 4; bases outside the gene matches: 8. CDR3 residues: CSAQGQGAVTEAFF. CDR3 bases: TGCAGCGCCCAAGGACAGGGGGCGGTCACTGAAGCTTTCTTT. The complete variable domain, with remaining parts taken from reference TRBV29-1 and TRBJ1-1, reads SAVISQKPSRDICQRGTSLTIQCQVDSQVTMMFWYRQQPGQSLTLIATANQGSEATYESGFVIDKFPISRPNLTFSTLTVSNMSPEDSSIYLCSAQGQGAVTEAFFGQGTRLTVV.

This clone was observed once. The chain carries TRBV5-4 and TRBJ2-2, with 7 bases aligning to TRBD1. Trimming cost V 5 bases and J 0 bases; bases outside gene matches: 4. The CDR3 is made up of 15 amino acids. Germline V gene data show CDR1 as SGHNT and CDR2 as YYREEE (reference sequence). The CDR3 protein is CASSRGQPNTGELFF. CDR3 in DNA: TGTGCCAGCAGTCGGGGACAGCCGAACACCGGGGAGCTGTTTTTT.